The source of this T cell receptor (beta chain) is a study of T cell changes during pregnancy in multiple sclerosis. This CDR3 is 14 amino acids long. The V and J ends lost 8 bases and 2 bases respectively, with 16 bases between them. Germline CDR1 reads LNHDA; CDR2 reads SQIVND (reference sequence). This clone came up once. The repertoire was sequenced with immunoSEQ multiplex PCR; TCRdb's copy has only in-frame clones and lacks some. The table lists about 40,000 clones, 89% of them singletons. The receptor's source is a female donor with multiple sclerosis, enrolled in a pregnancy study. The specimen was CD4+ T cells from peripheral blood mononuclear cells, collected in the first trimester of pregnancy. The rearrangement joins TRBV19 to TRBJ2-7; perhaps TRBD1 as D (6 bases). CDR3 residues: CASRRTGLAYEQYF. Written as DNA, the CDR3 is TGTGCCAGTCGACGAACAGGGTTGGCCTACGAGCAGTACTTC.